This TCR beta chain appears in the sequencing data of a study of long-term antiretroviral therapy in people with HIV. This clone was picked up a small number of times. The antigen is undetermined. This was the immunoSEQ v3.0 assay at survey level. Produced via immunoSEQ multiplex PCR; TCRdb's table is partial and in-frame only. Of 15,000 to 20,000 clones listed, around 78% are singletons. The study's findings and limits: Someone took the blood between the mid-2000s and the late 2010s, maybe while older ART regimens were in use.

Sequencing used unsorted PBMCs, obtained 2.2 years after starting antiretroviral therapy. The sequence came from a man between 50 and 59 years old with HIV.

CDR3 sequence reads: CASSALNSYEQYF. The CDR3 coding sequence is TGTGCCAGCAGCGCCCTTAATTCCTACGAGCAGTACTTC. The rearrangement uses TRBV9 and TRBJ2-7; D call uncertain. The V end was cut by 3 bases, the J end by 1 base, with 8 bases between. The CDR3 consists of 13 residues. CDR1 is SGDLS and CDR2 is YYNGEE in the germline V gene.